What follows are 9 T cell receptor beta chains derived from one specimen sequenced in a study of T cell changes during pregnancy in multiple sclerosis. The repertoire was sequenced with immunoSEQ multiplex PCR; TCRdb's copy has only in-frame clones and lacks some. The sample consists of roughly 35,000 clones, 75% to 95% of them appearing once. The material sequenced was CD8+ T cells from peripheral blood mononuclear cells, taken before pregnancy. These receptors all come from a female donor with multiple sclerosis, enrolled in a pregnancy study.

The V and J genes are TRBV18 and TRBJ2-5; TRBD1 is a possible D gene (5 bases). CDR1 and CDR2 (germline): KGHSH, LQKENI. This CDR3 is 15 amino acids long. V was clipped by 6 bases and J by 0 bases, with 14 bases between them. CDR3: CASSPARDHQETQYF. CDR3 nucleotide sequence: TGTGCCAGCTCTCCAGCCAGGGATCACCAAGAGACCCAGTACTTC.

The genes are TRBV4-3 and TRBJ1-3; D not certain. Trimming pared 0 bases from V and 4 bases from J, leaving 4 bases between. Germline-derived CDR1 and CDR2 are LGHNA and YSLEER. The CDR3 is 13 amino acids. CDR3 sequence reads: CASSQDTGNTIYF. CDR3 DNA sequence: TGCGCCAGCAGCCAAGATACAGGAAACACCATATATTTT.

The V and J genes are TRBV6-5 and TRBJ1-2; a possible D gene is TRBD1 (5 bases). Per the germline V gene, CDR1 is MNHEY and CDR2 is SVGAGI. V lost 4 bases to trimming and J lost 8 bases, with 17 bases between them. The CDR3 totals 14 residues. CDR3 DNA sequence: TGTGCCAGCAGTTTCACCGCGGGGGGTGCCGGCTACACCTTC. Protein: CASSFTAGGAGYTF.

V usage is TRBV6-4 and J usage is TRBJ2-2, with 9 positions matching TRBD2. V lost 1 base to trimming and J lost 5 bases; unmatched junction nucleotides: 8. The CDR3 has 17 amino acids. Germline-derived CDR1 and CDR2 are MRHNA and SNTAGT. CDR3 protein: CASSDWGTSYGTGELFF. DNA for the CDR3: TGTGCCAGCAGTGACTGGGGGACTAGCTATGGTACCGGGGAGCTGTTTTTT.

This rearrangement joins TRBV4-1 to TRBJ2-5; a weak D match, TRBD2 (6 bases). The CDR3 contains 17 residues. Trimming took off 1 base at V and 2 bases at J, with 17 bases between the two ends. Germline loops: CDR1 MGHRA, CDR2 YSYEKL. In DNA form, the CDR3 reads TGCGCCAGCAGCCAAGCTAAAGGAGGGACGGGACAAGAGACCCAGTACTTC. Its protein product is CASSQAKGGTGQETQYF.

CDR3 DNA sequence: TGTGCCAGCTCACCACCCCCTTATCTGACTAGCGGGAACCACGAGCAGTACTTC. It translates to CASSPPPYLTSGNHEQYF. The J gene is TRBJ2-7, the V gene TRBV18, with 11 nucleotides matching TRBD2. Trimming cost V 0 bases and J 5 bases; bases outside gene matches: 12. The germline gives CDR1 KGHSH, CDR2 LQKENI. The CDR3 contains 18 residues.

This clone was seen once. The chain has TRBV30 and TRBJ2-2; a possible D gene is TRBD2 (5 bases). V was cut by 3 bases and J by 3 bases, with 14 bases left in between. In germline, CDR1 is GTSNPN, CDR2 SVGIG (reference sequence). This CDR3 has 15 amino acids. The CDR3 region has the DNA TGTGCCTGGAGGAACGGGAATTATGACACCGGGGAGCTGTTTTTT. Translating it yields CAWRNGNYDTGELFF. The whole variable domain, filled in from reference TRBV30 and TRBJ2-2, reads SQTIHQWPATLVQPVGSPLSLECTVEGTSNPNLYWYRQAAGRGLQLLFYSVGIGQISSEVPQNLSASRPQDRQFILSSKKLLLSDSGFYLCAWRNGNYDTGELFFGEGSRLTVL.

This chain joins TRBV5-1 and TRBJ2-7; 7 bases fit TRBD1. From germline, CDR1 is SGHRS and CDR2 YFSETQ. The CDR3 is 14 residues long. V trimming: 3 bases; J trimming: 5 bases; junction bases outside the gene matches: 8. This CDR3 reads CASSSQDRSHEQYF. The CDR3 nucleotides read TGCGCCAGCAGCTCCCAGGACAGGAGCCACGAGCAGTACTTC.

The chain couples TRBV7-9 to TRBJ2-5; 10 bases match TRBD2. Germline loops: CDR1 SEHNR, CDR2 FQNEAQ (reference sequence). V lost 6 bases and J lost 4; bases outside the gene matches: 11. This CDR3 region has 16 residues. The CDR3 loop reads CASSNPSGSPRETQYF. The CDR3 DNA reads TGTGCCAGCAGTAATCCTAGCGGGAGCCCCAGAGAGACCCAGTACTTC. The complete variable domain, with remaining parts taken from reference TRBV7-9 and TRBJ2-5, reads DTGVSQNPRHKITKRGQNVTFRCDPISEHNRLYWYRQTLGQGPEFLTYFQNEAQLEKSRLLSDRFSAERPKGSFSTLEIQRTEQGDSAMYLCASSNPSGSPRETQYFGPGTRLLVL.